The 23 T cell receptor beta chains below were found in one sample sequenced in a study of T cells expressing NK-cell markers. TCRdb reanalyzed the 5' RACE reads and collapses them to one entry per CDR3 protein, without DNA. The sample table includes about 440,000 distinct CDR3 sequences. Sequenced: blood T cells: a sorted CD56 or NKG2C T cell subset, CD4+ or CD8+ T cells, or bulk PBMC T cells (not recorded which). These receptors were taken from a woman aged 18-70 years in good health.

CDR3 sequence reads: CATSRDRETQYF. This chain links TRBV15 with TRBJ2-5. CDR1 and CDR2 (germline): LNHNV, YYDKDF (reference sequence). CDR3 length equals 12 residues. Filled out from reference TRBV15 and TRBJ2-5, the complete variable domain reads DAMVIQNPRYQVTQFGKPVTLSCSQTLNHNVMYWYQQKSSQAPKLLFHYYDKDFNNEADTPDNFQSRRPNTSFCFLDIRSPGLGDTAMYLCATSRDRETQYFGPGTRLLVL.

The chain joins TRBV11-2 to TRBJ2-1; TCRdb outputs TRBD2, but without DNA this stays unchecked. The germline V gene encodes CDR1 SGHAT and CDR2 FQNNGV. This CDR3 has 17 amino acids. The CDR3 region is CASSPPPPTSGENEQFF.

The rearrangement uses TRBV7-9 and TRBJ1-2; lacking DNA, the TRBD1 call made by TCRdb goes unchecked. The CDR3 extends over 13 amino acids. The germline gives CDR1 SEHNR, CDR2 FQNEAQ (reference sequence). The CDR3 protein is CASSLAGGNGYTF. Supplemented by reference TRBV7-9 and TRBJ1-2, the full variable domain reads DTGVSQNPRHKITKRGQNVTFRCDPISEHNRLYWYRQTLGQGPEFLTYFQNEAQLEKSRLLSDRFSAERPKGSFSTLEIQRTEQGDSAMYLCASSLAGGNGYTFGSGTRLTVV.

V and J are TRBV12-3 or TRBV12-4 and TRBJ2-2. The CDR3 is made up of 13 amino acids. CDR3 sequence reads: CASSPDGPGELFF.

V usage is TRBV20-1 and J usage is TRBJ2-1; TCRdb's D call of TRBD2 is untestable without DNA. Germline lookup yields CDR1 DFQATT and CDR2 SNEGSKA (reference sequence). The CDR3 totals 16 residues. The CDR3 loop reads CSASPETQRSYNEQFF.

The gene calls are TRBV7-2 and TRBJ2-1; TCRdb lists TRBD2, though no DNA is available to test this call. The CDR3 length is 15 residues. Germline V CDR1 and CDR2: SGHTA, FQGNSA. CDR3 sequence reads: CASSLGTSGSYEQFF.

The chain employs TRBV11-2 and TRBJ2-2. The CDR3 runs 13 residues. The germline V gene encodes CDR1 SGHAT and CDR2 FQNNGV. The CDR3 is CASSFWDTGELFF.

CDR3 protein: CASSYWQGAYHEQFF. The chain recombines TRBV6-5 with TRBJ2-1; TCRdb proposes TRBD1, but this gene call is untestable without DNA. The CDR3 extends over 15 amino acids. Per the germline V gene, CDR1 is MNHEY and CDR2 is SVGAGI.

The genes are TRBV20-1 and TRBJ2-2; the TRBD1 assignment by TCRdb is unverifiable without DNA. The germline V gene has CDR1 DFQATT and CDR2 SNEGSKA (reference sequence). The CDR3 loop spans 14 amino acids. CDR3 protein: CSARPGSYTGELFF.

The gene calls are TRBV6-1 and TRBJ2-3; with no DNA, the TCRdb D assignment of TRBD2 cannot be verified. The germline V gene has CDR1 MNHNS and CDR2 SASEGT. The CDR3 totals 16 residues. CDR3 protein: CASIHPGTPGPDTQYF.

V and J are TRBV5-1 and TRBJ2-2; the D call of TRBD2 rests on TCRdb alone, since no DNA is present to check it. CDR3 length equals 19 residues. From germline, CDR1 is SGHRS and CDR2 YFSETQ. CDR3 amino acids: CASSLRSGSVRELSGELFF.

The chain is built from TRBV5-1 and TRBJ2-3; TCRdb returns TRBD1, unconfirmable since there is no DNA. Germline V lookup: CDR1 SGHRS, CDR2 YFSETQ. This CDR3 is 15 amino acids long. Here the CDR3 reads CASSFSAGGADTQYF.

The V gene is TRBV25-1, the J gene TRBJ2-2. Germline loops: CDR1 MGHDK, CDR2 SYGVNS. The CDR3 extends over 13 amino acids. CDR3 sequence: CASSDKYTGELFF.

The chain employs TRBV7-9 and TRBJ1-2; TCRdb selects TRBD1, and the lack of DNA leaves this call unchecked. The CDR3 covers 16 residues. Germline V gene sequence: CDR1 SEHNR, CDR2 FQNEAQ (reference sequence). The CDR3 is CASRRIGGGQEYGYTF.

The genes are TRBV7-2 and TRBJ2-7; TCRdb outputs TRBD1, but without DNA this stays unchecked. The CDR3 loop spans 13 amino acids. Germline CDR1 reads SGHTA; CDR2 reads FQGNSA. CDR3 sequence: CASSTQGAWEQYF.

The chain couples TRBV6-1 to TRBJ2-7; no DNA is available, so the TRBD2 call from TCRdb remains unchecked. The CDR3 spans 15 residues. CDR1 and CDR2 (germline): MNHNS, SASEGT. CDR3 residues: CASSPRGLVVNEQYF.

The V and J genes are TRBV20-1 and TRBJ2-5; the TCRdb call, TRBD2, lacks DNA for checking. CDR1 is DFQATT, CDR2 SNEGSKA, per germline (reference sequence). The CDR3 runs 12 residues. CDR3 residues: CSATRDEETQYF.

The V call is TRBV3-1, the J call TRBJ1-2. Germline V lookup: CDR1 LGHDT, CDR2 YNNKEL (reference sequence). The CDR3 extends over 15 amino acids. CDR3 protein: CASSQEVIANYGYTF. The full variable domain, its missing parts supplied by reference TRBV3-1 and TRBJ1-2, is DTAVSQTPKYLVTQMGNDKSIKCEQNLGHDTMYWYKQDSKKFLKIMFSYNNKELIINETVPNRFSPKSPDKAHLNLHINSLELGDSAVYFCASSQEVIANYGYTFGSGTRLTVV.

The rearrangement links TRBV23-1 to TRBJ2-1. TRBV23-1 is labeled an ORF, and its function is uncertain. The CDR3 totals 15 residues. The CDR3 sequence is CASSQSRVYYNEQFF.

The chain employs TRBV11-2 and TRBJ2-1; TCRdb gives TRBD2 as the D gene, but with no DNA this cannot be confirmed. CDR1 is SGHAT, CDR2 FQNNGV, per germline. CDR3 length equals 17 residues. CDR3 sequence: CASSLGRIAGSVDEQFF.

The chain joins TRBV11-2 to TRBJ2-3; the TCRdb D gene call, TRBD1, has no DNA to confirm it. The CDR3 is 18 amino acids. Germline assignment: CDR1 SGHAT and CDR2 FQNNGV. This CDR3 is CASSFSGTDRPSTDTQYF.

This chain uses TRBV12-3 or TRBV12-4 with TRBJ1-2. The CDR3 has 15 residues. CDR3 loop: CASSPSKGGNYGYTF.

The genes are TRBV2 and TRBJ2-7. The CDR3 loop spans 13 amino acids. From germline, CDR1 is SNHLY and CDR2 FYNNEI. The chain's CDR3 is CASQRGTSYEQYF.